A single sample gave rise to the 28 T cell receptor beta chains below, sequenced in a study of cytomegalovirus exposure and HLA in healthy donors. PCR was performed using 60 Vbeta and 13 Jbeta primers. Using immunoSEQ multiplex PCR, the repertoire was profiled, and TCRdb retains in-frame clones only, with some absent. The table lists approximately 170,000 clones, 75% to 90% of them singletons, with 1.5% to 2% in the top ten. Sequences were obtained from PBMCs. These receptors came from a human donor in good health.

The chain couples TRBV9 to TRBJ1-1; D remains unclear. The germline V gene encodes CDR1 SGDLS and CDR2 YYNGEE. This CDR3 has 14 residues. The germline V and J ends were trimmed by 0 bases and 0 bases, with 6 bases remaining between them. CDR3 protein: CASSVATVNTEAFF. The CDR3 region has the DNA TGTGCCAGCAGCGTAGCTACGGTGAACACTGAAGCTTTCTTT.

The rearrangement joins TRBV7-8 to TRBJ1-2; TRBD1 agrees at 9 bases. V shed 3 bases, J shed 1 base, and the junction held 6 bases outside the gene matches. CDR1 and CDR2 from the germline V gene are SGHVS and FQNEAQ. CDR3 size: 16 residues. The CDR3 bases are TGTGCCAGCAGCTTGAGGGACAGGGCAGTTAACTATGGCTACACCTTC. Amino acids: CASSLRDRAVNYGYTF.

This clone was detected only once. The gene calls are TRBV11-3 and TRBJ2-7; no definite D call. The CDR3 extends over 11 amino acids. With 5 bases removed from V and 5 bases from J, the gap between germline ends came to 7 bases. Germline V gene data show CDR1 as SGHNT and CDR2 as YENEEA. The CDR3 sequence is CASSEAHEQYF. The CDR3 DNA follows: TGTGCCAGCAGCGAGGCCCACGAGCAGTACTTC.

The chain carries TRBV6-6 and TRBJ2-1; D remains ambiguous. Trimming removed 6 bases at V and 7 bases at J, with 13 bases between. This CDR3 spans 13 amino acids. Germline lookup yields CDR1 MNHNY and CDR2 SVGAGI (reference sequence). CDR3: CASSYGLINEQFF. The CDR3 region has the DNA TGTGCCAGCAGCTACGGGCTGATTAATGAGCAGTTCTTC.

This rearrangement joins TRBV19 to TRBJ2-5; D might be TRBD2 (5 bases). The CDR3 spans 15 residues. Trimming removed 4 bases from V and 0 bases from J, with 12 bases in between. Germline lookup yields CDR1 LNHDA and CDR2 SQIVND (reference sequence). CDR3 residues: CASSNRRRNQETQYF. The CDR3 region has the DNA TGTGCCAGTAGTAATAGGAGGCGGAACCAAGAGACCCAGTACTTC.

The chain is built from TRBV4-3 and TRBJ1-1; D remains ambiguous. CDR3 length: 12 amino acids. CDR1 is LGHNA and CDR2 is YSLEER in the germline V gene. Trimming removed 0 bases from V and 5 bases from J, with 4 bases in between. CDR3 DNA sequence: TGCGCCAGCAGCCAAGACGGGACTGAAGCTTTCTTT. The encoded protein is CASSQDGTEAFF.

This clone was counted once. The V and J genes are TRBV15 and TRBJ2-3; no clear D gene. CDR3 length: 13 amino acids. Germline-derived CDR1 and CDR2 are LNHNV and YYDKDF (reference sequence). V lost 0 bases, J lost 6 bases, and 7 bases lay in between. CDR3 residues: CATSRDLGDTQYF. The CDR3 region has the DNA TGTGCCACCAGCAGAGATCTTGGCGATACGCAGTATTTT.

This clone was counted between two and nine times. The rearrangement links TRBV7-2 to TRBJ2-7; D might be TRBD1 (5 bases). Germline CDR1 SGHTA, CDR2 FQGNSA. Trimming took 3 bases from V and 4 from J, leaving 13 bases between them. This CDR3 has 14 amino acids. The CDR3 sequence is CASSFRQGLYEQYF. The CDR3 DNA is TGTGCCAGCAGCTTTCGGCAGGGTCTTTACGAGCAGTACTTC.

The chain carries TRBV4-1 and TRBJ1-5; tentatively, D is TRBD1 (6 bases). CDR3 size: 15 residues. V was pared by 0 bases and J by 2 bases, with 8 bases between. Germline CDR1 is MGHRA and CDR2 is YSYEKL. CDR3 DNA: TGCGCCAGCAGCCAAGATCCAGGGGGCAATCAGCCCCAGCATTTT. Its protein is CASSQDPGGNQPQHF.

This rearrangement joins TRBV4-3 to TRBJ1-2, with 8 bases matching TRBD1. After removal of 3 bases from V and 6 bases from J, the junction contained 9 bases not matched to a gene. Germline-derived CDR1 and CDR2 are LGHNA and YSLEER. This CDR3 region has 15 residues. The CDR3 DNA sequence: TGCGCCAGCAGCCAGGCCGACAGGGGAGGCGATGGCTACACCTTC. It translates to CASSQADRGGDGYTF.

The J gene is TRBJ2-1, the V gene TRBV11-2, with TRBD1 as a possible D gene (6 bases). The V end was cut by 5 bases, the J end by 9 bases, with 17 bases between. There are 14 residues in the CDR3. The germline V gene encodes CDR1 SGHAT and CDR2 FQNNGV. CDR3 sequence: CASSLQGSGSEQFF. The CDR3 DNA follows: TGTGCCAGCAGCCTACAGGGAAGTGGGAGTGAGCAGTTCTTC.

As DNA, the CDR3 is TGTGCCAGCAGCTTCCCTAGCGGGGGGGAGGAGACCCAGTACTTC. It specifies CASSFPSGGEETQYF. The J gene is TRBJ2-5, the V gene TRBV5-6, with 12 positions matching TRBD2. The CDR3 extends over 15 amino acids. The V and J ends lost 2 bases and 5 bases, in that order; junction bases with no gene match: 4. Germline CDR1 reads SGHDT; CDR2 reads YYEEEE.

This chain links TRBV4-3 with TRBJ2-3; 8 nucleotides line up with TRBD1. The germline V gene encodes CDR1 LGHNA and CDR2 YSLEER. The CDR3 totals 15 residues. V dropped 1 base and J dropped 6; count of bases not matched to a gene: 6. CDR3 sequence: CASSQGTGIRDTQYF. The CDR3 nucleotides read TGCGCCAGCAGCCAAGGGACAGGGATTCGCGATACGCAGTATTTT.

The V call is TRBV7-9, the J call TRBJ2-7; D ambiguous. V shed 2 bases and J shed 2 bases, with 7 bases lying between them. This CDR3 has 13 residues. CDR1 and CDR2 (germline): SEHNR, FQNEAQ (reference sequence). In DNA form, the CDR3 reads TGTGCCAGCAGCTTAACAGCTACCTACGAGCAGTACTTC. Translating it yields CASSLTATYEQYF. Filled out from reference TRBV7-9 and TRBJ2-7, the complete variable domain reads DTGVSQNPRHKITKRGQNVTFRCDPISEHNRLYWYRQTLGQGPEFLTYFQNEAQLEKSRLLSDRFSAERPKGSFSTLEIQRTEQGDSAMYLCASSLTATYEQYFGPGTRLTVT.

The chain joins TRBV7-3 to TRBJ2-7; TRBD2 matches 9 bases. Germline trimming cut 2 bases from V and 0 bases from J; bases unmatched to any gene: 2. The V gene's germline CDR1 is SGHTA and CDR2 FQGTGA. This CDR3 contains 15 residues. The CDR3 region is CASSLLAGSSYEQYF. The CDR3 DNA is TGTGCCAGCAGCTTACTAGCGGGGAGCTCCTACGAGCAGTACTTC.

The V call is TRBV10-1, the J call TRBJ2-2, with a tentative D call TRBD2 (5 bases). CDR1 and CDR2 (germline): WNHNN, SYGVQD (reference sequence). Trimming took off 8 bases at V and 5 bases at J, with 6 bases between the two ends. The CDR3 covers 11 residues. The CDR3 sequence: CASEGTGELFF. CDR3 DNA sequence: TGCGCCAGCGAGGGTACCGGGGAGCTGTTTTTT.

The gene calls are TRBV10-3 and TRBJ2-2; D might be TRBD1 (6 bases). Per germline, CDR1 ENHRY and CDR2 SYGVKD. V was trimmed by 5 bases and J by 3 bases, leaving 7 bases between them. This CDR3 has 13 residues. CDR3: CAISNRDTGELFF. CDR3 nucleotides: TGTGCCATCAGTAACAGGGACACCGGGGAGCTGTTTTTT.

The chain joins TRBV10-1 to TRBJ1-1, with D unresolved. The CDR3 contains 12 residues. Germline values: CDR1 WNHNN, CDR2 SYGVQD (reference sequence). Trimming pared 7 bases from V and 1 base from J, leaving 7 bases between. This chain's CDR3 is CASNSGNTEAFF. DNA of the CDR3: TGCGCCAGCAACAGCGGGAACACTGAAGCTTTCTTT.

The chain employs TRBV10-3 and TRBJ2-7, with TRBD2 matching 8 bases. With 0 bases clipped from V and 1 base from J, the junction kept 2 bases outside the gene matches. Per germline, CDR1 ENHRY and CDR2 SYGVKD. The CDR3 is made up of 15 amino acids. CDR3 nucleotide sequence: TGTGCCATCAGTGAGTCCAGCGGGGGTTCCTACGAGCAGTACTTC. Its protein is CAISESSGGSYEQYF.

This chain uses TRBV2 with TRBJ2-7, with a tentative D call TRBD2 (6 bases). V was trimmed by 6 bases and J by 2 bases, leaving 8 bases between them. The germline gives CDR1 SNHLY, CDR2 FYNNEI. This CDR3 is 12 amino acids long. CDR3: CASRGLTYEQYF. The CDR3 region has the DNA TGTGCCAGCAGGGGACTCACCTACGAGCAGTACTTC.

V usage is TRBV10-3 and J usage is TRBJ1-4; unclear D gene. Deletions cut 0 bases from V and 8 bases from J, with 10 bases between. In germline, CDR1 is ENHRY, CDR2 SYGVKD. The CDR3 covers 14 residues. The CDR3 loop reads CAISESGMREKLFF. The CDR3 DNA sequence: TGTGCCATCAGTGAGTCCGGCATGAGGGAAAAACTGTTTTTT.

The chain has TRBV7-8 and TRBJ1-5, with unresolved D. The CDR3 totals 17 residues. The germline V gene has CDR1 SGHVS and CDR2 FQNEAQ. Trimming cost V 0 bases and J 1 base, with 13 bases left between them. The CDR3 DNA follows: TGTGCCAGCAGCTTAGCGGGCTGGGCTGGAAGCAATCAGCCCCAGCATTTT. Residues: CASSLAGWAGSNQPQHF.

This chain's CDR3 is CASSLSGGAYNEQFF. The CDR3, as DNA: TGTGCCAGCAGCTTAAGCGGGGGGGCTTACAATGAGCAGTTCTTC. This chain joins TRBV7-3 and TRBJ2-1, with 9 nucleotides matching TRBD2. The V gene end was trimmed by 1 base and the J gene end by 4 bases; junction bases not matched to a gene: 2. Germline lookup yields CDR1 SGHTA and CDR2 FQGTGA. This CDR3 comprises 15 residues.

Here the CDR3 reads CASSQGKGAGYEQYF. The CDR3 nucleotides read TGTGCCAGCAGCCAAGGGAAGGGGGCGGGCTACGAGCAGTACTTC. V and J are TRBV4-2 and TRBJ2-7, with TRBD1 matching 7 bases. With 1 base clipped from V and 3 bases from J, the junction kept 6 bases outside the gene matches. In germline, CDR1 is LGHNA, CDR2 YNFKEQ. The CDR3 is 15 amino acids.

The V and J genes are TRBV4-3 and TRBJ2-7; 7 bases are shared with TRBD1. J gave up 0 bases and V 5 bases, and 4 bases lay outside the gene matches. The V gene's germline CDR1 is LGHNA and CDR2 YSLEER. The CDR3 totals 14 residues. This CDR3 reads CASSMGQSSYEQYF. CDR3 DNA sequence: TGCGCCAGCAGCATGGGACAGAGCTCCTACGAGCAGTACTTC.

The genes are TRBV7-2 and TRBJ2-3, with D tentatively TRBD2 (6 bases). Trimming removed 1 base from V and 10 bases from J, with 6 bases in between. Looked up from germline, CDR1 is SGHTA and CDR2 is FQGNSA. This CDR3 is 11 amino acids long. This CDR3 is CASSLGGAQYF. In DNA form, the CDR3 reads TGTGCCAGCAGCTTAGGGGGGGCGCAGTATTTT.

CDR3 in amino acids: CASSYPPGTNEKLFF. CDR3 bases: TGTGCCAGCAGTTACCCCCCGGGTACTAATGAAAAACTGTTTTTT. V and J are TRBV6-6 and TRBJ1-4; D not certain. CDR3 length: 15 amino acids. Per germline, CDR1 MNHNY and CDR2 SVGAGI (reference sequence). Trimming removed 2 bases from V and 2 bases from J, with 9 bases in between.

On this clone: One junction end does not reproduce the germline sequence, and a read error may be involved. In nucleotides, the CDR3 is TGTGCCGGCAGCTTTTCTGGCGGGGCGGCACAAGAGACCCAGTACTTC. This encodes CAGSFSGGAAQETQYF. The J gene is TRBJ2-5, the V gene TRBV13; tentatively, D is TRBD2 (6 bases). Germline values: CDR1 PRHDT, CDR2 FYEKMQ (reference sequence). The CDR3 has 16 amino acids.